Listed below are T cell receptor beta chains from one sample, sequenced in a study of blood T cell repertoires in COVID-19. Using immunoSEQ multiplex PCR, the repertoire was profiled, and TCRdb retains in-frame clones only, with some absent. The sample holds over 100,000 clones, 85% seen once. Material: peripheral blood. All receptors come from a man aged 80 or over with acute or convalescent COVID-19. Both conserved end residues are part of each CDR3. Each record gives: V gene, D gene, J gene, CDR3 protein. The D gene is left open where the match is weak.

TRBV5-1,TRBD2,TRBJ2-1,CASSLSGSKYEQFF
TRBV5-4,-,TRBJ1-2,CASSYSLPPGGYGYTF
TRBV9,-,TRBJ2-1,CASSTYNEQFF
TRBV4-2,TRBD1,TRBJ2-4,CASSQDRGSPAKNIQYF
TRBV7-8,-,TRBJ1-1,CASSWGLSLNTEAFF
TRBV10-2,-,TRBJ1-2,CASSEFRANYGYTF
TRBV27,TRBD1,TRBJ1-2,CASSSTGDGYTF
TRBV3-1/TRBV3-2,-,TRBJ1-5,CASSQGAGQGGQPQHF
TRBV7-9,-,TRBJ2-1,CASSSSGDSYNEQFF
TRBV5-5,-,TRBJ1-5,CASSFDRTSNQPQHF
TRBV27,-,TRBJ1-2,CASSLSAGIYGYTF
TRBV11-2,-,TRBJ1-2,CASSPPTVPNYGYTF
TRBV9,-,TRBJ1-1,CASSVAPGSEAFF
TRBV5-1,TRBD1,TRBJ1-1,CASSLTPGTETEAFF
TRBV7-9,-,TRBJ2-4,CASSLLGRSANIQYF
TRBV28,TRBD2,TRBJ2-5,CAAGGGPPVTQYF
TRBV19,-,TRBJ2-5,CASSGGAASQETQYF
TRBV27,TRBD1,TRBJ1-1,CASSFADRDGKAFF
TRBV6-5,-,TRBJ1-1,CASIRGPSGAEAFF
TRBV5-1,TRBD1,TRBJ1-1,CASSPTGTGGSSEAFF
TRBV5-5,TRBD1,TRBJ1-2,CASSYDRAPNNYGYTF
TRBV2,-,TRBJ2-5,CASSEQGIGETQYF
TRBV9,-,TRBJ1-2,CASSPRQGAGDYGYTF
TRBV3-1/TRBV3-2,TRBD1,TRBJ1-2,CASSQGTGVTF
TRBV6-5,-,TRBJ2-7,CASKTTARYEQYF
TRBV9,TRBD1,TRBJ1-2,CASSGGTGLDYGYTF
TRBV28,-,TRBJ1-2,CASSSSPELNYGYTF
TRBV6-6,TRBD1,TRBJ1-6,CATRDSNSPLHF
TRBV7-3,TRBD2,TRBJ2-3,CASSRTSGRGTDTQYF
TRBV30,-,TRBJ1-1,CAWNQASGTKNTEAFF
TRBV9,-,TRBJ1-5,CASSVEGEGNPQHF
TRBV24-1,-,TRBJ1-1,CATSDFGGVMNTEAFF
TRBV19,-,TRBJ1-2,CASSIGGTGIYGYTF
TRBV29-1,-,TRBJ2-7,CSVSRRGEYEQYF
TRBV2,-,TRBJ2-5,CASSEEGARGETQYF
TRBV25-1,TRBD2,TRBJ2-3,CASSEFPPTSGPDTQYF
TRBV18,-,TRBJ2-3,CASSLLTSTDTQYF
TRBV3-1/TRBV3-2,TRBD1,TRBJ2-7,CASTQGARLEQYF
TRBV11-2,TRBD2,TRBJ2-1,CASSSQREYNEQFF
TRBV3-1/TRBV3-2,-,TRBJ1-1,CASSHGGTLRSEAFF
TRBV12-3/TRBV12-4,-,TRBJ1-5,CASKAGGNQPQHF
TRBV6-5,-,TRBJ1-2,CACQWAAGNYGYTF
TRBV5-1,-,TRBJ1-2,CASSLGEAAYGYTF
TRBV6-6,TRBD2,TRBJ2-2,CASSYRLAGNTGELFF
TRBV4-2,TRBD2,TRBJ2-3,CASSQGLVGGANTQYF
TRBV6-5,TRBD1,TRBJ1-4,CASSYRGQGAGEKLFF
TRBV19,TRBD1,TRBJ1-1,CASSGGTANTEAFF
TRBV9,TRBD1,TRBJ2-7,CASSVGDRNYEQYF
TRBV7-2,TRBD1,TRBJ2-6,CASSLETGGANVLTF
TRBV11-2,-,TRBJ2-5,CASSLDPVAWETQYF
TRBV3-1/TRBV3-2,-,TRBJ2-7,CASSPAVDLGGQYF
TRBV7-2,-,TRBJ1-5,CASSFGGNQPQHF
TRBV24-1,TRBD1,TRBJ2-1,CATSDFDRGLGNEQFF
TRBV12-3/TRBV12-4,-,TRBJ2-7,CASSLAGGYEQYF
TRBV5-1,-,TRBJ1-5,CASSLEQGSNQPQHF
TRBV2,-,TRBJ1-5,CATRQEHQPQHF
TRBV11-2,-,TRBJ1-5,CASSLGIDRNQPQHF
TRBV7-9,TRBD2,TRBJ2-3,CASSFLAGGPGDTQYF
TRBV6-1,TRBD1,TRBJ2-4,CASSEPSGQRGTQYF